Listed here are 2 T cell receptor beta chains from one sample, sequenced in a study of regulatory T cells in long-lasting Graves disease. The time point is: newly diagnosed GD, antithyroid drugs for less than 3 months. From PBMCs, RNA was extracted and then used to make the TCR library. Building of the TCR beta libraries involved iRepertoire HTBI primers and Arm-PCR of CDR3 regions. TCRdb processed the multiplex PCR reads anew with MiXCR; each CDR3 protein has one entry. The sample has some 250,000 distinct CDR3 sequences; around a sixth are singletons. The same data also went into a second study, on T cells in Graves' hyperthyroidism and ophthalmopathy.

Sequencing was performed on peripheral blood mononuclear cells (PBMCs), taken at new diagnosis, from a patient treated with antithyroid drugs. The receptors here all came from a woman in her twenties or thirties with Graves disease.

This clonotype was counted many times. The chain uses TRBV12-3 or TRBV12-4 and TRBJ2-7, with TRBD1 matching over 11 bases. The CDR3 consists of 14 residues. V trimming: 7 bases; J trimming: 3 bases; junction bases outside the gene matches: 5. In nucleotides, the CDR3 is TGTGCCAGCACCGGGACAGGGGGTCTCTACGAGCAGTACTTC. This codes for CASTGTGGLYEQYF.

In this sample, this clonotype turned up many times. The CDR3 DNA sequence: TGTGCCAGCAGCCCGTTTAGGAATACAGATACGCAGTATTTT. Its translation: CASSPFRNTDTQYF. The V and J genes are TRBV6-1 and TRBJ2-3; D not certain. This CDR3 is 14 amino acids long. Trimming pared 6 bases from V and 3 bases from J, leaving 13 bases between. Germline V CDR1 and CDR2: MNHNS, SASEGT.